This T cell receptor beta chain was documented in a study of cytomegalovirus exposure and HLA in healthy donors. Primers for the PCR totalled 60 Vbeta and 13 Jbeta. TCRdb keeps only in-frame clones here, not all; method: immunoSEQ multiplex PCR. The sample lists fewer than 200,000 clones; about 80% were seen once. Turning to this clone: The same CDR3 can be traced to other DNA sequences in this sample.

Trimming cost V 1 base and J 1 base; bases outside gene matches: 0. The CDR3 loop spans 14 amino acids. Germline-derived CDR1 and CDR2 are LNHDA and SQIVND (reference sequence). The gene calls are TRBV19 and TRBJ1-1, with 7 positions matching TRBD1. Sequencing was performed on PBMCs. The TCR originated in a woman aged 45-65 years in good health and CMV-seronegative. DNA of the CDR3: TGTGCCAGTAGTATAGGGACAGGGAACACTGAAGCTTTCTTT. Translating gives CASSIGTGNTEAFF.